The sequence of this T cell receptor (beta chain) was determined in a study of OX40 agonist ivuxolimab in advanced cancers. About the study as a whole: The costimulatory receptor OX40 (CD134) was targeted by ivuxolimab, a fully human IgG2 agonistic monoclonal antibody. Patients were allowed to have had prior anti-PD-1, anti-PD-L1 or anti-CTLA-4 therapy, and 40% to 45% of the dose-escalation patients had previously received checkpoint inhibitors. The purpose of peripheral TCRbeta sequencing was to test whether ivuxolimab changed TCR sequence diversity and led to clonal T-cell expansion. The paper describes the monotherapy dose-escalation part (N ≈ 49 patients) of the phase I trial of ivuxolimab. Intravenous ivuxolimab was administered to patients every 2 weeks at six dose levels: 0.01, 0.1, 0.3, 1.5, 3 and 10 mg/kg. Among the approximately 54 dose-escalation patients, roughly 20 had hepatocellular carcinoma, about 15 melanoma, 9 renal cell carcinoma and 9 head and neck cancer. The dose-escalation cohort was 82.7% male with a mean age of around 64 years, ranging from roughly 23 to 90. Three dose-escalation patients achieved partial responses, one with hepatocellular carcinoma and two with cutaneous melanoma.

Genomic DNA was extracted from sorted cells for sequencing of the TCRbeta CDR3 region. The immunoSEQ Assay was used to sequence the TCRbeta CDR3 regions. TCRdb holds this immuneACCESS table with in-frame rearrangements only. Some clones are missing; in checked studies, unresolved V genes explain under half, and the rest has no known cause. The sample contains 35,000 to 45,000 clones, 60% to 85% of them found a single time. Together, the top ten hold about 12% of the sample. Comment on this clone: This receptor's antigen is unknown. Within one base of it there is no much larger clone, and no base qualities were kept.

The trial excluded patients who had a history of autoimmune disease or who were on systemic immunosuppression. Peripheral blood for TCR sequencing was drawn from every dose cohort at baseline, at cycle 4 day 1 and at cycle 7 day 1. The samples were taken from a phase I, first-in-human, multicenter, open-label dose-escalation trial of ivuxolimab. The trial enrolled adults with locally advanced or metastatic head and neck squamous cell, hepatocellular, melanoma or renal cell carcinoma. CD4+ and CD8+ T cells were sorted separately from peripheral blood before TCR sequencing. Counted from cysteine to phenylalanine, this CDR3 has 15 amino acids. Only the CDR3 region is kept as DNA, spanning 45 bases read in frame from base 1. The CDR1 and CDR2 encoded by the germline V gene are SNHLY and FYNNEI. V and J are truncated by 1 base and 8 bases respectively, leaving an intervening sequence of 15 bases. General study outcomes and caveats: After ivuxolimab, more expanded clones were found on average in CD8+ T cells than in CD4+ T cells. In the 0.1-3.0 mg/kg groups, partial responders were among the patients with the lowest normalized peripheral clonal expansion, particularly in CD8+ T cells. Low levels of normalized T-cell clonal expansion were also seen in some nonresponding patients. Antigen specificity was not determined for the clonally expanded peripheral T cells. At doses of 0.1 to 3.0 mg/kg, clonal expansion of both CD4+ and CD8+ blood T cells was observed from baseline to week 6.

This receptor was taken from an adult with an advanced solid tumor such as melanoma, head and neck, liver or kidney cancer. The sample consisted of CD4+ or CD8+ T cells sorted from blood, taken in a trial of the OX40 agonist ivuxolimab. The sequence is built from TRBV2 and TRBJ2-1; TRBD1 might be the D gene, on 5 matching bases. This receptor carries the CDR3 CASSEEVRTGDEQFF. The sequence in DNA is TGTGCCAGCAGTGAAGAAGTGAGAACAGGCGATGAGCAGTTCTTC.